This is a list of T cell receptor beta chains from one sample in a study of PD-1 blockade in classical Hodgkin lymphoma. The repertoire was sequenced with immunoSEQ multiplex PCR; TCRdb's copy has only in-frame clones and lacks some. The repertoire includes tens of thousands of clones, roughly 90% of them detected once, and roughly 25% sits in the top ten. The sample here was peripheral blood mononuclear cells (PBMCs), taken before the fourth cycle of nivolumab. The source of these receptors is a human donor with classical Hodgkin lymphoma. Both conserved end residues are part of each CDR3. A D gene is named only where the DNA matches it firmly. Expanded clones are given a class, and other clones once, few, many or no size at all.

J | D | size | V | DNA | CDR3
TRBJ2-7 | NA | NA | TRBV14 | TGTGCCAGCAGCCAAGGTTCCTACGAGCAGTACTTC | CASSQGSYEQYF
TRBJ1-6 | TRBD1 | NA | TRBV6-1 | TGTGCCAGCACCGCAGGGGGTGGAGATAATTCACCCCTCCACTTT | CASTAGGGDNSPLHF
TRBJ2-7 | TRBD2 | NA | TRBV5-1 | TGCGCCAGCAGCGTGACTAGCGGGGGGTTGGTTGATTCTCCTAACTCCTACGAGCAGTACTTC | CASSVTSGGLVDSPNSYEQYF
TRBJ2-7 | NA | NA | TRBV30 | TGTGCCTGGAGTGGGGGGGGGCGTGAGTACTTC | CAWSGGGREYF
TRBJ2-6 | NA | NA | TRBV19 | TGTGCCACCTCTCCGACCTCTGGGGCCAACGTCCTGACTTTC | CATSPTSGANVLTF
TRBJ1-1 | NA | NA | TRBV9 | TGTGCCAGCAGCGGAGCAGGGGCGCGCGCTGAAGCTTTCTTT | CASSGAGARAEAFF
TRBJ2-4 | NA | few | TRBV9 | TGTGCCAGCAGCGTAGGAACAGATAGCATTCAGTACTTC | CASSVGTDSIQYF
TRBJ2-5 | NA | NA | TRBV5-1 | TGCGCCAGCAGCTTGGTTGGGGCGCAAGAGACCCAGTACTTC | CASSLVGAQETQYF
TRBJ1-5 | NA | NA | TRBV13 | TGTGCCAGCAGCTTAAGCCCCGTTCAGCCCCAGCATTTT | CASSLSPVQPQHF
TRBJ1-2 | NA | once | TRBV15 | TGTGCCACCAGCCCAAGGAGGGGCGAAGGCTACACCTTC | CATSPRRGEGYTF
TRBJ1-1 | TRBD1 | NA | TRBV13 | TGTGCCAGCAGCGAATACAACAGGGGGGAGAACACTGAAGCTTTCTTT | CASSEYNRGENTEAFF
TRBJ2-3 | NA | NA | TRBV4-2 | TGTGCCAGCAGCCAAGATCTGGGGGCGGGGGCCCGCACAGATACGCAGTATTTT | CASSQDLGAGARTDTQYF
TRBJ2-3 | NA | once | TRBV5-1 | TGCGCCAGCAGCTCGCGGCCCTCTAGCACAGATACGCAGTATTTT | CASSSRPSSTDTQYF
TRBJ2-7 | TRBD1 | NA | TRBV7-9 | TGTGCCAGCAGCGACCGGGACAGGGAGCCGGACGAGCAGTACTTC | CASSDRDREPDEQYF
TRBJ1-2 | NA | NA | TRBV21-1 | TGTGCCAGCAGCAAAGGTAGAGGGCCTTATGGCTACACCTTC | CASSKGRGPYGYTF
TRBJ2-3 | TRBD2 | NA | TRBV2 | TGTGCCAGCAGTGAAGTGGGAGGGCCTACAGATACGCAGTATTTT | CASSEVGGPTDTQYF
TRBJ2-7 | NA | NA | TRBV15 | TGTGCCACCAGCACAAGCGGGACAGCGAGCTCCTACGAGCAGTACTTC | CATSTSGTASSYEQYF
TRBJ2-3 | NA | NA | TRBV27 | TGTGCCAGCAGGACAGTCACCCTTTATACAGATACGCAGTATTTT | CASRTVTLYTDTQYF
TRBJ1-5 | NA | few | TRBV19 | TGTGCCAGTAGGACACATAGCAATCAGCCCCAGCATTTT | CASRTHSNQPQHF
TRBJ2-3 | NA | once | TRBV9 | TGTGCCAGCAGCGCCGAAACCGGGACGTATGGCACAGATACGCAGTATTTT | CASSAETGTYGTDTQYF
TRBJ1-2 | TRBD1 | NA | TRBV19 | TGTGCCAGTAGTATAGGGGGACAGGGTGTCTATGGCTACACCTTC | CASSIGGQGVYGYTF
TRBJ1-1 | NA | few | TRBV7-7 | TGTGCCAGCAGCTTAGGCCTTGGCGCTGAAGCTTTCTTT | CASSLGLGAEAFF
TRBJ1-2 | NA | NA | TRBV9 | TGTGCCAGCAGCGTAGAAGGGGGGGCAGGTGGCTACACCTTC | CASSVEGGAGGYTF
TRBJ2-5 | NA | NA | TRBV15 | TGTGCCACCAGCAGAGATCAGAGGGAGACCCAGTACTTC | CATSRDQRETQYF
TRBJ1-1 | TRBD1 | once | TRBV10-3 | TGTGCCATCAGTGAGTCGGGACAGGGCGCTGAAGCTTTCTTT | CAISESGQGAEAFF
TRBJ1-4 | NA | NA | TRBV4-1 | TGCGCCAGCAGCCAACAAGTAGGAGAAAAACTGTTTTTT | CASSQQVGEKLFF
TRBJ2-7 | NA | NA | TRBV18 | TGTGCCAGCAGCCAAGATAGCAGGGCCTACGAGCAGTACTTC | CASSQDSRAYEQYF
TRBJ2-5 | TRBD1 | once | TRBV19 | TGTGCCAGTAGTCTAAGGGGGCCCCAAGAGACCCAGTACTTC | CASSLRGPQETQYF
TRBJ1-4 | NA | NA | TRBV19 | TGTGCCAGTAGTATTGAACCCCACAGGGAGGATGCTGAAAAACTGTTTTTT | CASSIEPHREDAEKLFF
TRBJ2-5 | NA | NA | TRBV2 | TGTGCCAACAGCAGAGAAGGCGGTGGGATCCAGTACTTC | CANSREGGGIQYF
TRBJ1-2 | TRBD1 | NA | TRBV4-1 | TGCGCCAGCAGCCTGGGAGCAGGGACAGTCCATTATGGCTACACCTTC | CASSLGAGTVHYGYTF
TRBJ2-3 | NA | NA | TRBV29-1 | TGCAGCGTTGAATGGGCAGGGCAAGGCACAGATACGCAGTATTTT | CSVEWAGQGTDTQYF
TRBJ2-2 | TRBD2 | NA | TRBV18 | TGTGCCAGCTCACCACGTCCTAGCGGGGGGTTGAACACCGGGGAGCTGTTTTTT | CASSPRPSGGLNTGELFF
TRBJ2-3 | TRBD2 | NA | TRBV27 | TGTGCCAGCAGTCTAGGACTAGTCACAGATACGCAGTATTTT | CASSLGLVTDTQYF
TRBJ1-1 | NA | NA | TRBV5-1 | TGCGCCAGCACCAATGGTTTCGACCTGACAGCTCCAGCTTTCTTT | CASTNGFDLTAPAFF
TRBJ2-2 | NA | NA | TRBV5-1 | TGCGCCAGCAGCTTGGTCCAGGGCGCGCCTGACACCGGGGAGCTGTTTTTT | CASSLVQGAPDTGELFF
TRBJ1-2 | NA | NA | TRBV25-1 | TGTGCCAGCAGTGAGGTGACAGGACTCTATGGCTACACCTTC | CASSEVTGLYGYTF
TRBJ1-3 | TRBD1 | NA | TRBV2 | TGTGCCAGCACCGTCGCGACAGGGAACTCTGGAAACACCATATATTTT | CASTVATGNSGNTIYF
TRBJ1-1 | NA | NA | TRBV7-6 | TGTGCCAGCAGCCAGCAGGACACTGAAGCTTTCTTT | CASSQQDTEAFF
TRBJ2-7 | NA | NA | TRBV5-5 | TGTGCCAGCAGCTTGGGGGGAGAACCGGAGCAGTACTTC | CASSLGGEPEQYF
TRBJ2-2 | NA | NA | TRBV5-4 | TGTGCCAGCAGCTCGGAGGCGGCTAGCACCGGGGAGCTGTTTTTT | CASSSEAASTGELFF
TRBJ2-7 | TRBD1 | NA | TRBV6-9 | TGTGCCAGCAGTTACCGGGACAGCTCCTACGAGCAGTACTTC | CASSYRDSSYEQYF
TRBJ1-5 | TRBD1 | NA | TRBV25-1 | TGTGCCAGCAGGGACACCAGGGCCAGGGGGAACCAGCCCCAGCATTTT | CASRDTRARGNQPQHF
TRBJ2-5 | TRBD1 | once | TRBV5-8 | TGTGCCAGCAGCTTGGGGACAGGGCAAGAGACCCAGTACTTC | CASSLGTGQETQYF
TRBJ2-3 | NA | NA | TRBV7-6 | TGTGCCAGCAGCTTAGGCGTTCCAGATACGCAGTATTTT | CASSLGVPDTQYF
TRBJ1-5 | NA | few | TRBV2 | TGTGCCAGCAGTCCAACACAGGGAATTGGGCAGCCCCAGCATTTT | CASSPTQGIGQPQHF
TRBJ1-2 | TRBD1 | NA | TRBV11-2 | TGTGCCAGCAGCGCAGGGGGGCCCCTTAACTATGGCTACACCTTC | CASSAGGPLNYGYTF
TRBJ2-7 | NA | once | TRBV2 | TGTGCCAGCAGTGGGCCCCCGCGAATTAGGCAGTACTTC | CASSGPPRIRQYF